These 10 T cell receptor beta chains originate from one sample sequenced in a study of shared T cell receptors in the human thymus. The protocol was immunoSEQ multiplex PCR, while the TCRdb copy is restricted to in-frame clones and leaves out a portion. This table holds hundreds of thousands of clones, 70% to 90% found once. The same data also went into a second study, on human thymus T cells.

Specimen: thymocytes. Receptor source: a boy younger than two with a congenital heart defect.

CDR3 amino acids: CASRDRGFNQPQHF. The DNA of the CDR3 is TGTGCCAGCAGGGACAGGGGGTTCAATCAGCCCCAGCATTTT. V is TRBV27 and J is TRBJ1-5; 10 bases align to TRBD1. The CDR3 loop spans 14 amino acids. Germline CDR1 and CDR2: MNHEY and SMNVEV (reference sequence). V shed 6 bases and J 3 bases; nucleotides not matched to a gene: 2.

V and J are TRBV4-3 and TRBJ2-2; 11 nucleotides line up with TRBD2. Germline trimming cut 3 bases from V and 1 base from J; bases unmatched to any gene: 10. This CDR3 comprises 19 residues. Germline-derived CDR1 and CDR2 are LGHNA and YSLEER. The DNA of the CDR3 is TGCGCCAGCAGCCAGCTAGAGACTAGCGGGATAGGGAACACCGGGGAGCTGTTTTTT. Protein sequence: CASSQLETSGIGNTGELFF.

The rearrangement links TRBV7-8 to TRBJ2-5; tentatively, D is TRBD2 (9 bases). Germline V gives CDR1 SGHVS, CDR2 FQNEAQ. The V gene lost 2 bases and the J gene lost 4 bases, with 29 bases spanning the gap. The CDR3 is 20 amino acids. The CDR3 bases are TGTGCCAGCAGCTTACGTGGACAGGGCGGTCAGCGGGGGGTGGGAGAGACCCAGTACTTC. This encodes CASSLRGQGGQRGVGETQYF.

This chain connects TRBV5-1 to TRBJ2-4; a possible D gene is TRBD2 (5 bases). Per the germline V gene, CDR1 is SGHRS and CDR2 is YFSETQ. This CDR3 spans 16 amino acids. V dropped 3 bases and J dropped 2 bases, with 15 bases sitting between them. CDR3 protein: CASSSDLLATKNIQYF. The DNA of the CDR3 is TGCGCCAGCAGCTCCGACCTCCTAGCAACCAAAAACATTCAGTACTTC. The variable domain in full, with the rest retrieved from reference TRBV5-1 and TRBJ2-4, is KAGVTQTPRYLIKTRGQQVTLSCSPISGHRSVSWYQQTPGQGLQFLFEYFSETQRNKGNFPGRFSGRQFSNSRSEMNVSTLELGDSALYLCASSSDLLATKNIQYFGAGTRLSVL.

The gene calls are TRBV2 and TRBJ2-1; no clear D. Trimming stripped 4 bases from V and 8 bases from J, with 9 bases between. Germline-derived CDR1 and CDR2 are SNHLY and FYNNEI. The CDR3 is 12 residues long. Written as DNA, the CDR3 is TGTGCCAGCAGTGGCGGCATGTATGAGCAGTTCTTC. Its protein product is CASSGGMYEQFF.

The genes are TRBV18 and TRBJ1-2, with D possibly TRBD1 on 5 matching bases. V was cut by 6 bases and J by 6 bases, with 17 bases left in between. The length of the CDR3 is 14 residues. CDR1 is KGHSH and CDR2 is LQKENI in the germline V gene. The CDR3 bases are TGTGCCAGCTCCTGGACAAGGCAAGGTGATGGCTACACCTTC. Its protein is CASSWTRQGDGYTF.

The chain employs TRBV6-1 and TRBJ2-7, with 8 positions matching TRBD1. V was clipped by 4 bases and J by 4 bases; unmatched bases: 15. CDR3 length equals 17 residues. CDR1 MNHNS and CDR2 SASEGT come from the germline V gene. The CDR3: CASSGQLTGTGVYEQYF. The CDR3 coding sequence is TGTGCCAGCAGTGGCCAGCTCACCGGGACAGGAGTTTACGAGCAGTACTTC.

The rearrangement joins TRBV19 to TRBJ2-2; 7 bases agree with TRBD1. CDR3 size: 15 residues. Per the germline V gene, CDR1 is LNHDA and CDR2 is SQIVND (reference sequence). V shed 3 bases, J shed 5 bases, and the junction held 6 bases outside the gene matches. CDR3 nucleotide sequence: TGTGCCAGTAGTATGAGGTCAGGGGGAACCGGGGAGCTGTTTTTT. It codes for CASSMRSGGTGELFF.

This clone was observed once. The chain carries TRBV6-1 and TRBJ2-4; 7 bases match TRBD1. The CDR3 runs 15 residues. V dropped 8 bases and J dropped 3; count of bases not matched to a gene: 10. The germline CDR1 and CDR2 sequences are MNHNS and SASEGT. The CDR3 loop reads CASEEQGNDKNIQYF. The CDR3 region has the DNA TGTGCCAGCGAAGAACAGGGGAATGACAAAAACATTCAGTACTTC.

The chain carries TRBV9 and TRBJ2-1; perhaps TRBD1 as D (6 bases). Deletions cut 0 bases from V and 4 bases from J, with 11 bases between. The CDR3 is 15 amino acids. Germline V gene data show CDR1 as SGDLS and CDR2 as YYNGEE. Written as DNA, the CDR3 is TGTGCCAGCAGCGTAGCAGGGGCGGAGTACAATGAGCAGTTCTTC. Protein: CASSVAGAEYNEQFF. The full variable domain, completed using reference TRBV9 and TRBJ2-1, is DSGVTQTPKHLITATGQRVTLRCSPRSGDLSVYWYQQSLDQGLQFLIQYYNGEERAKGNILERFSAQQFPDLHSELNLSSLELGDSALYFCASSVAGAEYNEQFFGPGTRLTVL.